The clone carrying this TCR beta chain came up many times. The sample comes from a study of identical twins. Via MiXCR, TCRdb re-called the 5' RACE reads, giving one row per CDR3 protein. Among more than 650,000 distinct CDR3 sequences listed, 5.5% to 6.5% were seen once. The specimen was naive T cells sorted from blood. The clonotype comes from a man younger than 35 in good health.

For the CDR3, the DNA is TGTGCCAGCTCACCGTTACAGGAGTATGAAGCTTTCTTT. This sequence encodes CASSPLQEYEAFF. The chain combines TRBV18 with TRBJ1-1; tentative D call: TRBD1 (5 bases). The CDR3 is 13 amino acids. V was trimmed by 3 bases and J by 7 bases, leaving 12 bases between them. Germline loops: CDR1 KGHSH, CDR2 LQKENI.